The 10 T cell receptor beta chains reported below all come from one sample, sequenced in a study of blood T cell repertoires in COVID-19. Produced via immunoSEQ multiplex PCR; TCRdb's table is partial and in-frame only. Here the sample spans under 400,000 clones, 90% being singletons. The sample was peripheral blood. The source of these receptors is a man younger than 35 with active or convalescent COVID-19.

This chain joins TRBV21-1 and TRBJ2-1; the table names TRBD1, a call not compared with the DNA. TRBV21-1 is a pseudogene segment. This CDR3 comprises 17 residues. The chain's CDR3 is CASSKMDTGDLWDEQFF. CDR3 bases: TGTGCCAGCAGCAAAATGGATACAGGGGACCTCTGGGATGAGCAGTTCTTC.

The rearrangement links TRBV5-1 to TRBJ1-6; 7 nucleotides align to TRBD1. The V gene's germline CDR1 is SGHRS and CDR2 YFSETQ. V lost 3 bases, J lost 4 bases, and 4 bases stayed unmatched. CDR3 length: 15 amino acids. The CDR3 loop reads CASSWGTVYNSPLHF. The CDR3 coding sequence is TGCGCCAGCAGCTGGGGGACAGTTTATAATTCACCCCTCCACTTT.

This chain connects TRBV5-8 to TRBJ2-7; tentatively, D is TRBD1 (6 bases). Trimming left V 0 bases short and J 5 bases short, with 12 bases between. The germline CDR1 and CDR2 sequences are SGHTS and YDEGEE. CDR3 length: 14 residues. CDR3 amino acids: CASSLDRVGDEQYF. In DNA, the CDR3 is TGTGCCAGCAGCTTGGACAGGGTAGGTGACGAGCAGTACTTC.

The chain uses TRBV27 and TRBJ2-3; 8 bases are a match to TRBD1. In germline, CDR1 is MNHEY, CDR2 SMNVEV (reference sequence). V lost 7 bases to trimming and J lost 2 bases; unmatched junction nucleotides: 5. This CDR3 spans 14 amino acids. The CDR3 loop is CASTGTGVTDTQYF. The CDR3 nucleotides read TGTGCCAGCACCGGGACAGGTGTCACAGATACGCAGTATTTT.

The chain combines TRBV7-2 with TRBJ2-3; a weak D match, TRBD2 (6 bases). V was clipped by 1 base and J by 0 bases, with 11 bases between them. Germline values: CDR1 SGHTA, CDR2 FQGNSA. The CDR3 covers 16 residues. CDR3 nucleotides: TGTGCCAGCAGCTTAGATTCGGGGGTAAGCACAGATACGCAGTATTTT. Its protein is CASSLDSGVSTDTQYF.

V gene TRBV11-2 combines with J gene TRBJ1-2; D possibly corresponds to TRBD1 (5 bases). The V end was cut by 4 bases, the J end by 2 bases, with 14 bases between. This CDR3 has 15 amino acids. CDR1 is SGHAT, CDR2 FQNNGV, per germline. The CDR3: CASSSPQGGNYGYTF. In nucleotides, the CDR3 is TGTGCCAGCAGCTCCCCCCAGGGAGGGAACTATGGCTACACCTTC.

V is TRBV7-9 and J is TRBJ2-3; TRBD2 agrees at 11 bases. CDR3 length: 17 residues. V trimming: 5 bases; J trimming: 1 base; junction bases outside the gene matches: 8. Germline lookup yields CDR1 SEHNR and CDR2 FQNEAQ (reference sequence). The CDR3 coding sequence is TGTGCCAGCAGCAACCGGACGACTAGCGGGGGCACAGATACGCAGTATTTT. Protein: CASSNRTTSGGTDTQYF.

The chain has TRBV4-3 and TRBJ1-6; possibly TRBD1 for D (6 bases). Per the germline V gene, CDR1 is LGHNA and CDR2 is YSLEER. This CDR3 region has 16 residues. V was shortened by 0 bases and J by 8 bases, with 14 bases between the two germline ends. CDR3 loop: CASSQDVGGPDSPLHF. CDR3 nucleotides: TGCGCCAGCAGCCAAGATGTCGGGGGGCCGGATTCACCCCTCCACTTT.

The CDR3 DNA sequence: TGCGCCAGCAGCCAACGCTACAATGAGCAGTTCTTC. Protein product: CASSQRYNEQFF. The chain links TRBV4-1 to TRBJ2-1; D unclear. CDR1 MGHRA and CDR2 YSYEKL come from the germline V gene. CDR3 size: 12 residues. Trimming stripped 2 bases from V and 3 bases from J, with 2 bases between.

The chain carries TRBV7-8 and TRBJ1-1; tentative D call: TRBD1 (5 bases). This CDR3 is 15 amino acids long. The V and J ends lost 8 bases and 3 bases respectively, with 19 bases between them. Germline CDR1 and CDR2: SGHVS and FQNEAQ. For the CDR3, the DNA is TGTGCCAGCTGCCTCGGCAGGGCCATTTACACTGAAGCTTTCTTT. Encoded protein: CASCLGRAIYTEAFF.